This T cell receptor (beta chain) was recorded in a study of T-cell reconstitution after alpha-beta-depleted transplantation in children. General study results and limits: It was newly produced T cells that mostly accounted for T-cell counts and diversity one year after transplant.

Researchers prepared the TCRbeta library using unique molecular identifiers, the study reports. TCRdb redid the calling of the PCR reads with MiXCR, one entry per CDR3 protein. The sample has approximately 230,000 distinct CDR3 sequences; more than 20% are singletons. This clonotype occurred a few times. Its antigen is not identified. Here the sequenced sample was PBMCs, mostly from graft donor cells, taken 360 days after TCRalphabeta/CD19-depleted stem cell transplant. The source of this sequence is a female patient aged 2-15 years who had a stem cell transplant for congenital amegakaryocytic thrombocytopenia, so the T cells may come from the graft donor.

The CDR3 sequence is CASSLEGWMVDTEAFF. In nucleotides, the CDR3 is TGCGCCAGCAGCTTGGAAGGGTGGATGGTGGACACTGAAGCTTTCTTT. The chain employs TRBV5-1 and TRBJ1-1, with D unresolved. The CDR3 sequence is 16 residues long. Trimming removed 0 bases at V and 3 bases at J, with 15 bases between. Germline loops: CDR1 SGHRS, CDR2 YFSETQ. Using reference TRBV5-1 and TRBJ1-1 for the parts outside the CDR3, the full variable domain is KAGVTQTPRYLIKTRGQQVTLSCSPISGHRSVSWYQQTPGQGLQFLFEYFSETQRNKGNFPGRFSGRQFSNSRSEMNVSTLELGDSALYLCASSLEGWMVDTEAFFGQGTRLTVV.